This T cell receptor (beta chain) appears in the sequencing data of a study of shared clonotypes between healthy human individuals. Profiled with immunoSEQ multiplex PCR; TCRdb holds only in-frame clones, not every one. This sample has roughly 500,000 clones, with more than 65% found just once. The CDR3 spans 16 residues. The germline CDR1 and CDR2 sequences are PRHDT and FYEKMQ (reference sequence). Trimming shortened V by 5 bases and J by 5 bases, and 19 bases separated the two germline ends. This clonotype was obtained from a woman aged 40-49 years in good health. Some clones in this sample may be carry-over from other donors' samples. The J gene is TRBJ1-3, the V gene TRBV13; possibly TRBD1 for D (5 bases). The specimen was PBMCs. DNA for the CDR3: TGTGCCAGCAGCCAACCCGGGACGGCGGAGAGAAACACCATATATTTT. Protein: CASSQPGTAERNTIYF.